This TCR beta chain derives from a study of T cell clones after liver transplantation. Overall study context: Third-party-reactive TCRbeta sequences from pre-transplant mixed lymphocyte reactions served as antigen-independent comparators. Patients counted as tolerant after at least one year off all immunosuppression, enzymes not exceeding twice normal. Overall study findings and caveats: Rather than being deleted, graft donor-reactive T cells may have moved into the graft. Compared with third party-reactive sequences, donor-reactive ones declined more, independent of withdrawal success.

Sequenced by immunoSEQ multiplex PCR; TCRdb stores in-frame clones only, minus some. The sample holds about 9,200 clones, around 73% seen once. Remarks on this clone: The antigen is undetermined.

The input for sequencing was CD8+ T cells from blood, taken at the 22-month timepoint. The TCR originated in a human patient who received a liver transplant. Certain T cells may be donor cells from the graft.

The CDR3: CASSYSPGSLDTQYF. The DNA for the CDR3 is TGTGCCAGCAGTTACTCCCCGGGGAGTTTGGATACGCAGTATTTT. The gene calls are TRBV6-6 and TRBJ2-3, with a weak D call TRBD2 (5 bases). The CDR3 has 15 residues. The V gene lost 0 bases and the J gene lost 6 bases, with 13 bases spanning the gap. Germline V CDR1 and CDR2: MNHNY, SVGAGI (reference sequence).